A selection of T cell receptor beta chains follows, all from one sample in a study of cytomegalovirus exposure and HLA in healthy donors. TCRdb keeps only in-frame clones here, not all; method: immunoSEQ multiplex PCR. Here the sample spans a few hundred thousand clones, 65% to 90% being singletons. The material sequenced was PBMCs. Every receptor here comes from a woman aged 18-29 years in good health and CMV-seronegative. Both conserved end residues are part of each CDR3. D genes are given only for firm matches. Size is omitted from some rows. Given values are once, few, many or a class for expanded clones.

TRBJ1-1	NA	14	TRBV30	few	CACYPTGIGTEAFF	TGTGCCTGCTACCCGACGGGGATTGGGACTGAAGCTTTCTTT
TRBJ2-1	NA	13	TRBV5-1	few	CASSLTGPNEQFF	TGCGCCAGCAGCTTGACTGGTCCCAATGAGCAGTTCTTC
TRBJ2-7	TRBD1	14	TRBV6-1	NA	CASSDGTDSAGQYF	TGTGCCAGCAGTGACGGGACAGATTCGGCGGGGCAGTACTTC
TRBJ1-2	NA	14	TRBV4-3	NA	CASSQADAGYGYTF	TGCGCCAGCAGCCAAGCTGACGCAGGCTATGGCTACACCTTC
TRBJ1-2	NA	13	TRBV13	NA	CASSLDRRRGYTF	TGTGCCAGCAGCTTAGACAGGCGGCGTGGCTACACCTTC
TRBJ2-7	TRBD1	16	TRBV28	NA	CASSLSRTGYGYEQYF	TGTGCCAGCAGTTTATCACGGACAGGGTACGGTTACGAGCAGTACTTC
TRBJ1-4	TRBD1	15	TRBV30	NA	CAWSPPGQGNEKLFF	TGTGCCTGGAGTCCCCCGGGACAGGGGAATGAAAAACTGTTTTTT
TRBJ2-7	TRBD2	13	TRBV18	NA	CASSPGLENEQYF	TGTGCCAGCTCTCCGGGACTAGAGAACGAGCAGTACTTC
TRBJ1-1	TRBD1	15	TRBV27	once	CASSDRGRVNTEAFF	TGTGCCAGCAGTGACAGGGGGCGGGTGAACACTGAAGCTTTCTTT
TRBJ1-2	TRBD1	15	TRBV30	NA	CAWSAGTGPNYGYTF	TGTGCCTGGAGTGCCGGGACAGGGCCGAACTATGGCTACACCTTC
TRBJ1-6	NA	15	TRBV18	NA	CASSPAGVHNSPLHF	TGTGCCAGCTCACCGGCAGGGGTACATAATTCACCCCTCCACTTT
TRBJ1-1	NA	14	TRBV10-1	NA	CASSELEENTEAFF	TGCGCCAGCAGTGAGCTCGAGGAGAACACTGAAGCTTTCTTT
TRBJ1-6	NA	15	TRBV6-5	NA	CASSYARQRYSPLHF	TGTGCCAGCAGCTACGCCCGACAGAGATATTCACCCCTCCACTTT
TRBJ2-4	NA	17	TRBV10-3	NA	CAISEPTAGRAKNIQYF	TGTGCCATCAGTGAACCGACGGCGGGGAGGGCCAAAAACATTCAGTACTTC
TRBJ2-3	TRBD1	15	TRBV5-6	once	CASSLRTGSTDTQYF	TGTGCCAGCAGCCTTCGGACAGGTAGCACAGATACGCAGTATTTT
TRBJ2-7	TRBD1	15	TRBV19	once	CASSTAGTEAYEQYF	TGTGCCAGTAGTACAGCCGGGACAGAGGCCTACGAGCAGTACTTC